Below, 3 T cell receptor beta chains from the same sample are listed, as sequenced in a study of blood T cell repertoires in COVID-19. Profiled with immunoSEQ multiplex PCR; TCRdb holds only in-frame clones, not every one. The table has just under 350,000 clones, about nine tenths seen once. The sample was peripheral blood. All receptors derive from a woman between 45 and 60 years old with COVID-19, enrolled during active disease.

This chain joins TRBV7-9 and TRBJ2-7; TRBD2 might be the D (6 bases). The CDR3 length is 14 residues. Germline CDR1 SEHNR, CDR2 FQNEAQ (reference sequence). V lost 4 bases to trimming and J lost 4 bases, with 14 bases between them. CDR3: CASSSRDSRYEQYF. CDR3 sequence (DNA): TGTGCCAGCAGCTCCCGGGACTCGCGGTACGAGCAGTACTTC. The full variable domain, rest sourced from reference TRBV7-9 and TRBJ2-7, is DTGVSQNPRHKITKRGQNVTFRCDPISEHNRLYWYRQTLGQGPEFLTYFQNEAQLEKSRLLSDRFSAERPKGSFSTLEIQRTEQGDSAMYLCASSSRDSRYEQYFGPGTRLTVT.

This clone was seen only once. The CDR3 DNA follows: TGTGCCAGCAGCACGGACAGGGGGCGATCGGAAGGCTACACCTTC. Protein product: CASSTDRGRSEGYTF. This chain links TRBV11-2 with TRBJ1-2, with 11 bases that match TRBD1. Germline V CDR1 and CDR2: SGHAT, FQNNGV. The V gene end was trimmed by 5 bases and the J gene end by 8 bases; junction bases not matched to a gene: 10. This CDR3 region has 15 residues.

The chain recombines TRBV9 with TRBJ1-3; the D is unclear. V was cut by 4 bases and J by 0 bases, with 14 bases left in between. Germline CDR1 reads SGDLS; CDR2 reads YYNGEE. This CDR3 comprises 16 residues. The CDR3 DNA reads TGTGCCAGCAGCCCACGAGACATTTTCTCTGGAAACACCATATATTTT. Its translation is CASSPRDIFSGNTIYF. The full variable domain, in which reference TRBV9 and TRBJ1-3 provide the parts outside the CDR3, is DSGVTQTPKHLITATGQRVTLRCSPRSGDLSVYWYQQSLDQGLQFLIQYYNGEERAKGNILERFSAQQFPDLHSELNLSSLELGDSALYFCASSPRDIFSGNTIYFGEGSWLTVV.